A selection of T cell receptor beta chains follows, all from one sample in a study of shared clonotypes between healthy human individuals. Measured with immunoSEQ multiplex PCR; TCRdb has only the in-frame clones, and not every one. The sample yields around 1.1 million clones, about 80% seen once. Material for sequencing was memory CD4+ T cells from PBMCs. These receptor sequences come from a man aged 18-30 years in good health. Some clones in this sample may be carry-over from other donors' samples. CDR3s include the opening cysteine and the closing phenylalanine or tryptophan. Fields, in order: V gene, CDR3 length, clone size, D gene, J gene, CDR3 protein, CDR3 DNA. The D gene is left open where the match is weak. Only some rows state a clone size, as once, few, many or a class for expanded clones.

TRBV4-2	15	NA	TRBD1	TRBJ2-4	CASSLPWDRGPIQYF	TGTGCCAGCAGCTTACCCTGGGACAGGGGACCCATTCAGTACTTC
TRBV29-1	13	few	NA	TRBJ1-4	CSVEDLQSEKLFF	TGCAGCGTTGAAGATCTTCAGAGTGAAAAACTGTTTTTT
TRBV11-2	13	once	NA	TRBJ2-3	CASSLVTTNTQYF	TGTGCCAGCAGCTTAGTAACTACCAATACGCAGTATTTT
TRBV27	14	NA	NA	TRBJ2-3	CASSLMEGTDTQYF	TGTGCCAGCAGTTTGATGGAGGGCACAGATACGCAGTATTTT
TRBV4-1	14	NA	NA	TRBJ1-1	CASSQEGRAAEAFF	TGCGCCAGCAGCCAAGAGGGCAGGGCGGCTGAAGCTTTCTTT
TRBV5-1	20	NA	TRBD1	TRBJ2-4	CASSPTFPGQGRTAKNIQYF	TGCGCCAGCAGCCCGACCTTCCCGGGACAGGGGAGAACAGCCAAAAACATTCAGTACTTC
TRBV11-2	11	NA	NA	TRBJ2-4	CASSLRGIQYF	TGTGCCAGCAGCTTGAGAGGCATTCAGTACTTC
TRBV29-1	12	NA	NA	TRBJ2-7	CSVVGGSYEQYF	TGCAGCGTTGTCGGGGGCTCCTACGAGCAGTACTTC
TRBV7-2	13	NA	NA	TRBJ2-1	CASSLGGVGEQFF	TGTGCCAGCAGCTTAGGGGGAGTGGGTGAGCAGTTCTTC
TRBV14	15	NA	NA	TRBJ1-3	CASSPPGTSGNTIYF	TGTGCCAGCAGCCCCCCAGGGACATCAGGAAACACCATATATTTT
TRBV27	14	NA	NA	TRBJ1-1	CATLGGRMNTEAFF	TGTGCCACCCTAGGCGGCAGGATGAACACTGAAGCTTTCTTT
TRBV5-6	16	NA	TRBD1	TRBJ1-2	CASSLPGTGDNYGYTF	TGTGCCAGCAGCTTGCCCGGGACAGGGGATAACTATGGCTACACCTTC
TRBV20-1	11	few	NA	TRBJ2-1	CGLASYNEQFF	TGCGGCCTTGCGAGTTACAATGAGCAGTTCTTC
TRBV6-5	11	NA	NA	TRBJ1-1	CASRERKEAFF	TGTGCCAGCAGAGAACGAAAAGAAGCTTTCTTT
TRBV7-8	14	NA	TRBD2	TRBJ2-4	CASNPGEGRNIQYF	TGTGCCAGCAACCCTGGGGAGGGGAGAAACATTCAGTACTTC
TRBV27	14	NA	TRBD1	TRBJ1-6	CASSQGARNSPLHF	TGTGCCAGCAGTCAGGGGGCCCGTAATTCACCCCTCCACTTT
TRBV7-9	14	once	NA	TRBJ2-7	CASSPGDPNSEQYF	TGTGCCAGCAGCCCTGGGGACCCAAACTCCGAGCAGTACTTC
TRBV28	15	once	NA	TRBJ1-2	CASSLNNPIREMGTF	TGTGCCAGCAGTTTAAATAATCCCATCAGGGAAATGGGCACCTTC
TRBV4-1	17	once	TRBD2	TRBJ2-7	CASSQDSSASGFYEQYF	TGCGCCAGCAGCCAAGACTCTTCGGCTAGCGGGTTCTACGAGCAGTACTTC
TRBV5-1	13	NA	NA	TRBJ1-1	CASSLGVNTEAFF	TGCGCCAGCAGCTTGGGAGTTAACACTGAAGCTTTCTTT
TRBV28	12	NA	NA	TRBJ2-5	CASSLFGRTQYF	TGTGCCAGCAGCCTCTTCGGGCGGACCCAGTACTTC
TRBV11-3	15	once	TRBD1	TRBJ2-2	CASSIGTGYTGELFF	TGTGCCAGCAGCATAGGGACAGGATATACCGGGGAGCTGTTTTTT
TRBV6-5	15	NA	TRBD2	TRBJ2-5	CASSYRLAGGETQYF	TGTGCCAGCAGTTACCGGCTAGCGGGAGGGGAGACCCAGTACTTC
TRBV11-2	16	once	NA	TRBJ2-1	CASSHPVTGTYNEQFF	TGTGCCAGCAGCCACCCGGTAACGGGAACTTACAATGAGCAGTTCTTC
TRBV19	15	NA	TRBD1	TRBJ2-5	CASSSADRVQETQYF	TGTGCCAGTAGTTCTGCGGACAGGGTCCAAGAGACCCAGTACTTC
TRBV19	11	NA	NA	TRBJ2-5	CASRGAETQYF	TGTGCCAGTAGGGGGGCGGAGACCCAGTACTTC
TRBV19	17	NA	TRBD2	TRBJ2-7	CASSIDLLAGGVYEQYF	TGTGCCAGTAGTATAGATCTTCTAGCGGGTGGGGTCTACGAGCAGTACTTC
TRBV27	16	many	TRBD2	TRBJ2-7	CASSFRLAGGPGEQYF	TGTGCCAGCAGTTTTAGACTAGCGGGAGGGCCGGGAGAGCAGTACTTC
TRBV19	16	NA	NA	TRBJ2-5	CASSTMSSWKQETQYF	TGTGCCAGTAGTACGATGTCGTCCTGGAAACAAGAGACCCAGTACTTC
TRBV2	11	NA	NA	TRBJ1-5	CASRENQPQHF	TGTGCCAGCAGGGAAAATCAGCCCCAGCATTTT
TRBV6-1	12	few	NA	TRBJ1-1	CASSERYREAFF	TGTGCCAGCAGTGAGCGATATCGTGAAGCTTTCTTT
TRBV4-3	18	NA	TRBD1	TRBJ2-5	CASSRGTRTGLYSETQYF	TGCGCCAGCAGTCGAGGAACTAGGACAGGGTTATATTCAGAGACCCAGTACTTC
TRBV9	13	NA	NA	TRBJ1-3	CASSASPGNTIYF	TGTGCCAGCAGCGCCTCCCCCGGAAACACCATATATTTT
TRBV5-1	15	NA	NA	TRBJ2-2	CASSLPTGYTGELFF	TGCGCCAGCAGCTTACCGACAGGCTACACCGGGGAGCTGTTTTTT
TRBV7-6	16	few	TRBD1	TRBJ2-4	CASSTRTGFAKNIQYF	TGTGCCAGCAGCACCCGGACAGGTTTCGCCAAAAACATTCAGTACTTC
TRBV7-2	15	NA	TRBD1	TRBJ1-4	CASSVRTGGREKLFF	TGTGCCAGCAGCGTACGGACAGGGGGCAGGGAAAAACTGTTTTTT
TRBV9	15	NA	NA	TRBJ1-1	CASSPRGGSGSEAFF	TGTGCCAGCAGCCCCCGGGGGGGCAGCGGGTCTGAAGCTTTCTTT
TRBV28	14	NA	TRBD2	TRBJ2-7	CATHPGGGPYEQYF	TGTGCCACCCACCCCGGGGGGGGACCCTACGAGCAGTACTTC
TRBV6-5	14	NA	TRBD1	TRBJ1-3	CASSGTASGNTIYF	TGTGCCAGCAGTGGGACAGCCTCTGGAAACACCATATATTTT
TRBV18	12	few	NA	TRBJ1-1	CASSPQKTEAFF	TGTGCCAGCTCACCACAGAAGACTGAAGCTTTCTTT
TRBV7-3	15	NA	NA	TRBJ1-2	CASSLTSGQNYGYTF	TGTGCCAGCAGCCTAACCTCCGGACAGAATTATGGCTACACCTTC
TRBV7-8	14	NA	NA	TRBJ2-3	CASSLAGATDTQYF	TGTGCCAGCAGCTTAGCTGGCGCCACAGATACGCAGTATTTT
TRBV6-6	11	NA	NA	TRBJ2-1	CASSRRDEQFF	TGTGCCAGCAGTAGGCGGGATGAGCAGTTCTTC
TRBV7-9	14	once	TRBD1	TRBJ2-2	CASSAHQGVGELFF	TGTGCCAGCAGCGCGCACCAGGGGGTCGGGGAGCTGTTTTTT
TRBV5-1	19	NA	TRBD2	TRBJ2-2	CASSWGLAGGLGETGELFF	TGCGCCAGCAGCTGGGGACTAGCGGGAGGCCTAGGAGAGACCGGGGAGCTGTTTTTT
TRBV27	14	NA	NA	TRBJ1-3	CASSLQGTLDTIYF	TGTGCCAGCAGTTTACAGGGGACCCTGGACACCATATATTTT
TRBV5-4	13	NA	NA	TRBJ2-4	CASSLRSKNIQYF	TGTGCCAGCAGCTTGAGGTCCAAAAACATTCAGTACTTC
TRBV7-2	12	NA	NA	TRBJ2-1	CASSQRWNEQFF	TGTGCCAGCAGTCAACGGTGGAATGAGCAGTTCTTC
TRBV7-3	19	NA	TRBD2	TRBJ2-2	CASSLRVPGLGGDTGELFF	TGTGCCAGCAGCTTACGGGTGCCGGGACTAGGGGGAGACACCGGGGAGCTGTTTTTT
TRBV9	16	few	NA	TRBJ2-7	CASSAQPGHISYEQYF	TGTGCCAGCAGCGCCCAACCGGGACACATTTCCTACGAGCAGTACTTC
TRBV30	14	NA	NA	TRBJ1-6	CAWRVGQPNSPLHF	TGTGCCTGGAGGGTCGGACAGCCAAATTCACCCCTCCACTTT
TRBV7-2	17	few	TRBD2	TRBJ2-5	CASSLDGTSGLQETQYF	TGTGCCAGCAGCTTAGACGGGACTAGCGGGTTACAAGAGACCCAGTACTTC
TRBV6-5	16	NA	NA	TRBJ1-1	CASSYGSGLVLTEAFF	TGTGCCAGCAGTTACGGGTCAGGGCTCGTGTTAACTGAAGCTTTCTTT
TRBV4-1	12	NA	NA	TRBJ2-3	CASSPGTFTQYF	TGCGCCAGCAGCCCAGGGACTTTTACGCAGTATTTT
TRBV5-1	13	NA	NA	TRBJ1-2	CASSLSSNYGYTF	TGCGCCAGCAGCCTGTCGAGCAACTATGGCTACACCTTC